Listed here is a single T cell receptor (beta chain). The data originate from a study of blood T cell repertoires in COVID-19. The CDR3 has 15 amino acids. The germline V gene has CDR1 SGHTA and CDR2 FQGNSA. Trimming at V came to 5 bases and at J to 4 bases, leaving 4 bases not matched to a gene. TCRdb keeps only in-frame clones here, not all; method: immunoSEQ multiplex PCR. In the table there are hundreds of thousands of clones, more than 70% of which are singletons. This chain joins TRBV7-2 and TRBJ2-1, with TRBD2 matching 11 bases. This TCR came from a woman aged 25-40 years with COVID-19, enrolled during active disease. The sequencing input was peripheral blood. The CDR3 bases are TGTGCCAGCAGCCAGACTAGCGGGACATACAATGAGCAGTTCTTC. Translation gives CASSQTSGTYNEQFF.